This T cell receptor (beta chain) stems from a study of spatial heterogeneity in lung cancer. V was cut by 6 bases and J by 0 bases, with 15 bases left in between. The germline gives CDR1 DFQATT, CDR2 SNEGSKA (reference sequence). CDR3 length: 15 amino acids. TCRdb re-called the 5' RACE reads with MiXCR, one entry per CDR3 protein. Here the sample spans 25,000 to 30,000 distinct CDR3 sequences, 5% to 6% being singletons. At least ten counts were recorded for this clonotype. Stated time point: blood at routine non-recurrence follow-up after resection. The input material, whole RNA from tumor, nontumor lung or frozen PBMC, was sequenced unsorted.

The gene calls are TRBV20-1 and TRBJ2-1, with D possibly matching TRBD2 (6 bases). The starting material was PBMCs, obtained at follow-up. This clonotype originated in a male donor with early-stage non-small cell lung cancer. The CDR3 sequence is CSAPRPGLSYNEQFF. For the CDR3, the DNA is TGCAGTGCCCCTCGCCCGGGACTCTCCTACAATGAGCAGTTCTTC.